The entry that follows covers one TCR beta chain sequence. This entry comes from a study of blood T cell repertoires in COVID-19. Germline CDR1 reads SGHTA; CDR2 reads FQGNSA. V dropped 3 bases and J dropped 5; count of bases not matched to a gene: 9. The CDR3 length is 15 residues. Original methodology: By means of reference gene primer amplification, nucleated cell counts were estimated. Data came from immunoSEQ multiplex PCR; TCRdb stores just in-frame clones and leaves some out. From that table come the V and J calls and clone size; the DNA was used to work out D and trimming. The table shows roughly 59,000 clones, with around 73% occurring only once.

This clonotype originated in a man aged 80 or over with acute or convalescent COVID-19. The chain carries TRBV7-2 and TRBJ2-5, with 7 bases that match TRBD2. The sample consisted of peripheral blood. CDR3 in amino acids: CASSFGGGAGETQYF. In nucleotides, the CDR3 is TGTGCCAGCAGCTTTGGGGGAGGGGCAGGGGAGACCCAGTACTTC.